Below, 29 T cell receptor beta chains from the same sample are listed, as sequenced in a study of long-term antiretroviral therapy in people with HIV. The libraries were made with immunoSEQ v3.0 at survey level. Method: immunoSEQ multiplex PCR; TCRdb's copy keeps in-frame clones and lacks some. The sample consists of tens of thousands of clones, around 80% of them appearing once. The sequencing used unsorted PBMCs, collected 0.5 years after starting antiretroviral therapy. All receptors derive from a man between 18 and 35 years old with HIV.

This clone was counted once. The chain combines TRBV2 with TRBJ2-2; the D gene could be TRBD1 or TRBD2 (7 bases each). Trimming took 1 base from V and 6 from J, leaving 18 bases between them. This CDR3 region has 17 residues. Per germline, CDR1 SNHLY and CDR2 FYNNEI. CDR3 sequence: CASSEVGGGEHPGELFF. In nucleotides, the CDR3 is TGTGCCAGCAGTGAAGTGGGAGGGGGCGAGCACCCCGGGGAGCTGTTTTTT.

This sequence joins TRBV5-6 and TRBJ1-1; the D gene is possibly TRBD1 (6 bases). CDR1 and CDR2 (germline): SGHDT, YYEEEE. Trimming removed 3 bases at V and 1 base at J, with 13 bases between. The CDR3 totals 15 residues. As DNA, the CDR3 is TGTGCCAGCAGCTCCGGACAGAGTTGGAACACTGAAGCTTTCTTT. Translation: CASSSGQSWNTEAFF.

The gene calls are TRBV4-3 and TRBJ2-7; 9 bases match TRBD2. This CDR3 is built from 17 residues. In germline, CDR1 is LGHNA, CDR2 YSLEER. With 0 bases clipped from V and 1 base from J, the junction kept 7 bases outside the gene matches. The CDR3 loop is CASSQEGLAGRSYEQYF. The CDR3 DNA is TGCGCCAGCAGCCAAGAAGGTCTAGCGGGGAGATCCTACGAGCAGTACTTC.

This chain uses TRBV2 with TRBJ2-1; D is unresolved. The germline V gene has CDR1 SNHLY and CDR2 FYNNEI. The CDR3 totals 12 residues. V lost 4 bases and J 6 bases, leaving 7 bases between the germline ends. Here the CDR3 DNA reads TGTGCCAGCAGTGTCCTCATCAATGAGCAGTTCTTC. Amino acid sequence: CASSVLINEQFF.

V usage is TRBV19 and J usage is TRBJ1-2, with a possible D match to TRBD1 (5 bases). V shed 3 bases and J shed 2 bases, with 10 bases lying between them. The CDR3 consists of 14 residues. Germline CDR1 LNHDA, CDR2 SQIVND (reference sequence). DNA of the CDR3: TGTGCCAGTAGTATTTCACAGGTGAACTATGGCTACACCTTC. Translation: CASSISQVNYGYTF.

In this sample, this clone turned up once. The rearrangement joins TRBV28 to TRBJ2-7; 8 bases match TRBD1. Germline V gene sequence: CDR1 MDHEN, CDR2 SYDVKM. V lost 4 bases and J lost 7; bases outside the gene matches: 12. The CDR3 is 15 residues long. The CDR3 nucleotides are TGTGCCAGCAGTTCCCCAGGGCAGGGGGCTCAGGAGCAGTACTTC. Residues: CASSSPGQGAQEQYF.

The sample holds one count of this clone. V usage is TRBV5-6 and J usage is TRBJ2-7, with D possibly being TRBD1 (7 bases). The germline CDR1 and CDR2 sequences are SGHDT and YYEEEE. The CDR3 loop spans 14 amino acids. V lost 3 bases and J lost 2, with 12 bases in between. As DNA, the CDR3 is TGTGCCAGCAGCTGGGCAGGGGGGCCCTACGAGCAGTACTTC. As protein: CASSWAGGPYEQYF.

Here the CDR3 reads CASSSLYGGSVHNEQFF. The CDR3 coding sequence is TGTGCCAGCAGTTCCCTTTATGGCGGGAGTGTCCACAATGAGCAGTTCTTC. This chain joins TRBV25-1 and TRBJ2-1, with TRBD2 identical over 7 bases. CDR3 length: 17 amino acids. CDR1 and CDR2 from the germline V gene are MGHDK and SYGVNS. V shed 5 bases and J 5 bases; nucleotides not matched to a gene: 15.

This clone has a handful of counts. The chain combines TRBV19 with TRBJ1-1; D might be TRBD1 (6 bases). CDR1 is LNHDA, CDR2 SQIVND, per germline (reference sequence). With 4 bases removed from V and 5 bases from J, the gap between germline ends came to 14 bases. The CDR3 runs 14 residues. The CDR3 region has the DNA TGTGCCAGTAGTAGCGTTACAGGGCGGACTGAAGCTTTCTTT. Its protein is CASSSVTGRTEAFF.

The chain employs TRBV5-1 and TRBJ2-3, with 8 bases aligning to TRBD2. Germline V lookup: CDR1 SGHRS, CDR2 YFSETQ. The CDR3 is 16 amino acids. The ends lost 3 bases at V and 3 bases at J; junction bases unmatched: 9. In DNA form, the CDR3 reads TGCGCCAGCAGCTGGATCAATAGCGGGGCGACAGATACGCAGTATTTT. It translates to CASSWINSGATDTQYF.

The J gene is TRBJ2-3, the V gene TRBV4-3; 8 bases fit TRBD1. The trim removed 3 bases at V and 10 bases at J, leaving 3 bases unmatched. CDR3 length: 12 residues. Germline V CDR1 and CDR2: LGHNA, YSLEER. The CDR3 here is CASSHGQGAQYF. The CDR3 DNA is TGCGCCAGCAGCCACGGACAGGGAGCGCAGTATTTT.

The gene calls are TRBV4-1 and TRBJ2-7, with a weak D call TRBD2 (6 bases). Germline values: CDR1 MGHRA, CDR2 YSYEKL. The CDR3 spans 17 residues. Trimming left V 0 bases short and J 9 bases short, with 24 bases between. The CDR3 DNA reads TGCGCCAGCAGCCAAGATGTCCCGGCGGGGCTCCTAGCCGGGCAGTACTTC. Residues: CASSQDVPAGLLAGQYF.

The chain employs TRBV10-3 and TRBJ2-7; tentative D call: TRBD2 (6 bases). V was clipped by 2 bases and J by 3 bases, with 8 bases between them. The germline V gene has CDR1 ENHRY and CDR2 SYGVKD. CDR3 size: 13 residues. CDR3 amino acids: CAISEDSGYEQYF. Written as DNA, the CDR3 is TGTGCCATCAGTGAGGATAGCGGCTACGAGCAGTACTTC.

The rearrangement links TRBV6-5 to TRBJ1-2; TRBD1 is a possible D gene (5 bases). Trimming cost V 7 bases and J 0 bases, with 15 bases left between them. Germline V gene lookup returns CDR1 MNHEY and CDR2 SVGAGI. The CDR3 spans 15 residues. CDR3 amino acids: CASTMGHSSNYGYTF. CDR3 coding DNA: TGTGCCAGCACGATGGGGCACAGCTCTAACTATGGCTACACCTTC.

The V call is TRBV7-9, the J call TRBJ2-1; 7 nucleotides line up with TRBD2. The CDR3 length is 12 residues. Germline-derived CDR1 and CDR2 are SEHNR and FQNEAQ (reference sequence). With 5 bases clipped from V and 9 bases from J, the junction kept 4 bases outside the gene matches. CDR3 nucleotide sequence: TGTGCCAGCAGCACCTTAGCGGGTGAGCAGTTCTTC. As protein: CASSTLAGEQFF.

V is TRBV19 and J is TRBJ2-7; D remains unclear. The CDR3 covers 15 residues. Looked up from germline, CDR1 is LNHDA and CDR2 is SQIVND (reference sequence). Trimming cost V 6 bases and J 2 bases, with 17 bases left between them. The CDR3 protein is CASSLGVSGAYEQYF. CDR3 sequence (DNA): TGTGCCAGTAGCCTCGGCGTATCAGGCGCCTACGAGCAGTACTTC.

The CDR3 bases are TGCAGCGTTGTGTCCACGTACCAAGAGACCCAGTACTTC. It yields the protein CSVVSTYQETQYF. The rearrangement links TRBV29-1 to TRBJ2-5; D is uncertain. Trimming shortened V by 4 bases and J by 0 bases, and 9 bases separated the two germline ends. The CDR3 covers 13 residues. The germline V gene encodes CDR1 SQVTM and CDR2 ANQGSEA.

The chain carries TRBV19 and TRBJ1-1; no firm D call. Germline V lookup: CDR1 LNHDA, CDR2 SQIVND (reference sequence). Trimming shortened V by 7 bases and J by 3 bases, and 6 bases separated the two germline ends. The CDR3 spans 11 residues. Here the CDR3 reads CASNVYTEAFF. The CDR3 DNA reads as TGTGCCAGTAATGTGTACACTGAAGCTTTCTTT.

The rearrangement uses TRBV7-3 and TRBJ1-2; 7 positions agree with TRBD1. Germline values: CDR1 SGHTA, CDR2 FQGTGA. V was clipped by 4 bases and J by 3 bases; unmatched bases: 14. This CDR3 is built from 17 residues. The DNA for the CDR3 is TGTGCCAGCAGCTCAGCGGGACAGTCTCGCATAGACTATGGCTACACCTTC. The encoded protein is CASSSAGQSRIDYGYTF.

The V call is TRBV28, the J call TRBJ1-2; D is unresolved. The CDR3 length is 11 residues. V gave up 8 bases and J gave up 4 bases, with 8 bases separating them. The germline V gene encodes CDR1 MDHEN and CDR2 SYDVKM. For the CDR3, the DNA is TGTGCCAGCGGTAAGGGCTATGGCTACACCTTC. Translated, it gives CASGKGYGYTF.

V usage is TRBV19 and J usage is TRBJ2-3; a weak D match, TRBD2 (5 bases). In germline, CDR1 is LNHDA, CDR2 SQIVND (reference sequence). CDR3 size: 15 residues. V gave up 5 bases and J gave up 2 bases, with 14 bases separating them. CDR3 protein: CASSLRGWYTDTQYF. In DNA form, the CDR3 reads TGTGCCAGTAGTCTTAGAGGGTGGTACACAGATACGCAGTATTTT.

This sequence joins TRBV12-5 and TRBJ1-1, with D perhaps TRBD1 (5 bases). The V gene lost 0 bases and the J gene lost 6 bases, with 17 bases spanning the gap. Germline CDR1 and CDR2: LGHNT and FRNRAP. The CDR3 has 16 amino acids. The CDR3 reads CASGLVLGREGAEAFF. CDR3 coding DNA: TGTGCTAGTGGTTTGGTACTCGGCAGGGAGGGTGCTGAAGCTTTCTTT. Full variable domain (missing parts from reference TRBV12-5 and TRBJ1-1): DARVTQTPRHKVTEMGQEVTMRCQPILGHNTVFWYRQTMMQGLELLAYFRNRAPLDDSGMPKDRFSAEMPDATLATLKIQPSEPRDSAVYFCASGLVLGREGAEAFFGQGTRLTVV.

In its sample, this clone was seen a few times. The CDR3 spells CASSESTSGSYEQYF. The CDR3 DNA reads as TGTGCCAGCAGTGAATCGACTAGCGGGAGTTACGAGCAGTACTTC. The chain employs TRBV6-1 and TRBJ2-7, with 12 bases fitting TRBD2. CDR3 length equals 15 residues. CDR1 is MNHNS and CDR2 is SASEGT in the germline V gene. With V trimmed by 2 bases and J by 4 bases, 3 bases remained unmatched.

This clone is judged medium-sized. The gene calls are TRBV13 and TRBJ2-3; perhaps TRBD1 as D (6 bases). Germline V gene sequence: CDR1 PRHDT, CDR2 FYEKMQ (reference sequence). The CDR3 loop spans 15 amino acids. Deletions cut 5 bases from V and 5 bases from J, with 17 bases between. Here the CDR3 DNA reads TGTGCCAGCAGCACGACAGGTCAGAGGGGAGATACGCAGTATTTT. Translation: CASSTTGQRGDTQYF.

The chain links TRBV7-3 to TRBJ2-3; perhaps TRBD2 as D (5 bases). This CDR3 is built from 13 residues. Trimming removed 2 bases at V and 6 bases at J, with 9 bases between. Germline CDR1 is SGHTA and CDR2 is FQGTGA. The DNA for the CDR3 is TGTGCCAGCAGCTTAGCGGGTTCCGATACGCAGTATTTT. Its translation is CASSLAGSDTQYF.

The CDR3 is CASGFVRGYEQYF. CDR3 nucleotide sequence: TGTGCTAGTGGTTTTGTTCGTGGGTACGAGCAGTACTTC. The chain joins TRBV12-5 to TRBJ2-7; D remains unclear. The CDR3 runs to 13 residues. The germline CDR1 and CDR2 sequences are LGHNT and FRNRAP. Deletions cut 3 bases from V and 4 bases from J, with 10 bases between. Complete variable domain (other parts from reference TRBV12-5 and TRBJ2-7): DARVTQTPRHKVTEMGQEVTMRCQPILGHNTVFWYRQTMMQGLELLAYFRNRAPLDDSGMPKDRFSAEMPDATLATLKIQPSEPRDSAVYFCASGFVRGYEQYFGPGTRLTVT.

As DNA, the CDR3 is TGTGCCAGCAGCACCCGACTAGCGGGAGCCTACGAGCAGTACTTC. This codes for CASSTRLAGAYEQYF. The V gene is TRBV7-9, the J gene TRBJ2-7; 12 bases agree with TRBD2. The germline V gene has CDR1 SEHNR and CDR2 FQNEAQ (reference sequence). CDR3 length equals 15 residues. The junction had 4 bases not matched to a gene; V was cut back by 5 bases and J by 2 bases. Using reference TRBV7-9 and TRBJ2-7 for the parts outside the CDR3, the full variable domain is DTGVSQNPRHKITKRGQNVTFRCDPISEHNRLYWYRQTLGQGPEFLTYFQNEAQLEKSRLLSDRFSAERPKGSFSTLEIQRTEQGDSAMYLCASSTRLAGAYEQYFGPGTRLTVT.

The chain links TRBV5-4 to TRBJ1-2, with unresolved D. Germline V gene lookup returns CDR1 SGHNT and CDR2 YYREEE (reference sequence). Trimming removed 0 bases at V and 0 bases at J, with 9 bases between. There are 15 residues in the CDR3. CDR3 region: CASSLAPETNYGYTF. The DNA of the CDR3 is TGTGCCAGCAGCTTGGCTCCAGAAACTAACTATGGCTACACCTTC.

The V call is TRBV5-4, the J call TRBJ2-5; the match to TRBD2 covers 11 bases. This CDR3 region has 15 residues. The J segment lost 5 bases and the V segment lost 2 bases, leaving 5 bases of the junction unmatched. The germline gives CDR1 SGHNT, CDR2 YYREEE (reference sequence). For the CDR3, the DNA is TGTGCCAGCAGCTTTAGCGGGAGGGCGGGCGAGACCCAGTACTTC. Translating gives CASSFSGRAGETQYF.